The 24 T cell receptor beta chains below come from one sample, sequenced in a study of cytomegalovirus exposure and HLA in healthy donors. The PCR ran on 60 Vbeta and 13 Jbeta primers. Clones were read by immunoSEQ multiplex PCR, and TCRdb kept only the in-frame ones, dropping some. The table records around 50,000 clones, approximately 84% of them present only once. Sequencing was performed on PBMCs. The receptors come from a man aged 45-60 years in good health and CMV-seronegative.

The sample holds one count of this clone. The chain employs TRBV7-3 and TRBJ2-3, with 7 bases lining up with TRBD2. Germline CDR1 reads SGHTA; CDR2 reads FQGTGA. The V gene end was trimmed by 1 base and the J gene end by 2 bases; junction bases not matched to a gene: 3. The CDR3 totals 15 residues. The CDR3 spells CASSLSGGSTDTQYF. The CDR3 bases are TGTGCCAGCAGCTTAAGCGGGGGTTCCACAGATACGCAGTATTTT.

Here the CDR3 DNA reads TGTGCCAGCTCACCAGCCAGGGGGCGCGAACGAGAAGAGACCCAGTACTTC. As protein: CASSPARGREREETQYF. The chain employs TRBV18 and TRBJ2-5, with TRBD1 matching over 8 bases. V was clipped by 2 bases and J by 3 bases; unmatched bases: 11. The germline CDR1 and CDR2 sequences are KGHSH and LQKENI. The CDR3 totals 17 residues.

The chain employs TRBV5-6 and TRBJ2-7; D perhaps matches TRBD1 (6 bases). The germline CDR1 and CDR2 sequences are SGHDT and YYEEEE. There are 16 residues in the CDR3. V dropped 0 bases and J dropped 2 bases, with 15 bases sitting between them. The CDR3 sequence: CASSLGSRRTAYEQYF. CDR3 DNA sequence: TGTGCCAGCAGCTTGGGGAGCAGGAGGACAGCCTACGAGCAGTACTTC.

The V and J genes are TRBV30 and TRBJ2-5; 8 bases agree with TRBD2. CDR1 is GTSNPN and CDR2 is SVGIG in the germline V gene (reference sequence). This CDR3 comprises 11 residues. Losses at the gene ends were 6 bases for V and 5 bases for J; bases not matched to a gene: 2. This chain's CDR3 is CACSGAETQYF. The CDR3 region has the DNA TGTGCCTGTAGCGGGGCGGAGACCCAGTACTTC. Variable domain in full (rest from reference TRBV30 and TRBJ2-5): SQTIHQWPATLVQPVGSPLSLECTVEGTSNPNLYWYRQAAGRGLQLLFYSVGIGQISSEVPQNLSASRPQDRQFILSSKKLLLSDSGFYLCACSGAETQYFGPGTRLLVL.

The sample holds a few counts of this clone. This rearrangement joins TRBV18 to TRBJ2-1, with D perhaps TRBD1 (6 bases). This CDR3 is 15 amino acids long. Germline CDR1 KGHSH, CDR2 LQKENI. V lost 8 bases to trimming and J lost 8 bases, with 22 bases between them. CDR3 in amino acids: CASARTLGGSDEQFF. The DNA for the CDR3 is TGTGCCAGCGCAAGGACTCTAGGGGGTAGCGATGAGCAGTTCTTC. Together with reference TRBV18 and TRBJ2-1, the CDR3 gives the full variable domain: NAGVMQNPRHLVRRRGQEARLRCSPMKGHSHVYWYRQLPEEGLKFMVYLQKENIIDESGMPKERFSAEFPKEGPSILRIQQVVRGDSAAYFCASARTLGGSDEQFFGPGTRLTVL.

The J gene is TRBJ1-5, the V gene TRBV27; perhaps TRBD1 as D (6 bases). V lost 5 bases and J 0 bases, leaving 17 bases between the germline ends. The CDR3 has 17 residues. Looked up from germline, CDR1 is MNHEY and CDR2 is SMNVEV (reference sequence). The CDR3 sequence: CASSLERGGYSNQPQHF. For the CDR3, the DNA is TGTGCCAGCAGTCTCGAAAGGGGGGGGTATAGCAATCAGCCCCAGCATTTT.

This chain connects TRBV29-1 to TRBJ2-2, with 8 positions matching TRBD1. CDR3 length equals 14 residues. The germline CDR1 and CDR2 sequences are SQVTM and ANQGSEA. The trim removed 6 bases at V and 6 bases at J, leaving 9 bases unmatched. The CDR3 reads CSVHGQGLPGELFF. The CDR3 coding sequence is TGCAGCGTGCACGGACAGGGTTTACCCGGGGAGCTGTTTTTT.

The chain uses TRBV7-6 and TRBJ2-2; TRBD1 might be the D (5 bases). Per germline, CDR1 SGHVS and CDR2 FNYEAQ. This CDR3 region has 12 residues. The CDR3 here is CAVRVDTGELFF. CDR3 coding DNA: TGTGCTGTCAGGGTCGACACCGGGGAGCTGTTTTTT.

This clone has just a few counts. J is TRBJ2-7 and V is TRBV29-1; TRBD2 aligns across 13 bases. J lost 5 bases, V lost 6 bases, and 16 bases had no gene match. The germline gives CDR1 SQVTM, CDR2 ANQGSEA. CDR3 size: 17 residues. The CDR3 DNA reads as TGCAGCGTGGTTGGGACTAGCGGGACCTCCCAGAGCGACGAGCAGTACTTC. It codes for CSVVGTSGTSQSDEQYF.

V is TRBV7-2 and J is TRBJ2-1; 8 nucleotides agree with TRBD2. This CDR3 contains 14 residues. The ends lost 8 bases at V and 8 bases at J; junction bases unmatched: 11. From germline, CDR1 is SGHTA and CDR2 FQGNSA. The CDR3 coding sequence is TGTGCCAGCTCTCGACCCGGGGGGGCCCATGAGCAGTTCTTC. Translating it yields CASSRPGGAHEQFF.

CDR3 bases: TGTGCCAGCAGTTTATGGTCGGGTAACTACGAGCAGTACTTC. Encoded protein: CASSLWSGNYEQYF. The chain recombines TRBV28 with TRBJ2-7, with unresolved D. This CDR3 contains 14 residues. The V end lost 0 bases, the J end lost 3 bases, and 9 bases lay between the germline ends. Germline V gene data show CDR1 as MDHEN and CDR2 as SYDVKM.

The chain's CDR3 is CASSEGLAGILHEQFF. In nucleotides, the CDR3 is TGTGCCAGCAGTGAAGGACTAGCGGGGATCTTACATGAGCAGTTCTTC. The chain employs TRBV2 and TRBJ2-1; 11 nucleotides line up with TRBD2. The germline V gene encodes CDR1 SNHLY and CDR2 FYNNEI. The CDR3 consists of 16 residues. J was trimmed by 8 bases and V by 1 base; bases with no gene match: 7.

This chain joins TRBV29-1 and TRBJ1-1; possible D gene TRBD1, 6 bases. Deletions cut 2 bases from V and 1 base from J, with 8 bases between. There are 13 residues in the CDR3. CDR1 and CDR2 (germline): SQVTM, ANQGSEA. CDR3 coding DNA: TGCAGCGTTGAAACAGGGTGGAACACTGAAGCTTTCTTT. It specifies CSVETGWNTEAFF.

The genes are TRBV30 and TRBJ1-5; D possibly corresponds to TRBD1 (6 bases). Germline-derived CDR1 and CDR2 are GTSNPN and SVGIG (reference sequence). The V end was cut by 5 bases, the J end by 4 bases, with 21 bases between. The CDR3 is 16 residues long. The CDR3 nucleotides are TGTGCCTGGGAACCCGGTACAGGGATACGGAATCAGCCCCAGCATTTT. Translation: CAWEPGTGIRNQPQHF. Supplemented by reference TRBV30 and TRBJ1-5, the full variable domain reads SQTIHQWPATLVQPVGSPLSLECTVEGTSNPNLYWYRQAAGRGLQLLFYSVGIGQISSEVPQNLSASRPQDRQFILSSKKLLLSDSGFYLCAWEPGTGIRNQPQHFGDGTRLSIL.

The V call is TRBV5-1, the J call TRBJ1-1, with D perhaps matching TRBD1 (5 bases). Germline V gene data show CDR1 as SGHRS and CDR2 as YFSETQ. The CDR3 loop spans 14 amino acids. The V end lost 1 base, the J end lost 0 bases, and 7 bases lay between the germline ends. In nucleotides, the CDR3 is TGCGCCAGCAGCTTGACAGGTCTGAACACTGAAGCTTTCTTT. Its protein product is CASSLTGLNTEAFF.

J is TRBJ2-2 and V is TRBV30, with D maybe TRBD1 (6 bases). The CDR3 runs 14 residues. Germline-derived CDR1 and CDR2 are GTSNPN and SVGIG (reference sequence). V shed 4 bases and J shed 7 bases, with 16 bases lying between them. CDR3 protein: CAWNLGHENGELFF. In DNA form, the CDR3 reads TGTGCCTGGAACCTGGGACACGAAAACGGGGAGCTGTTTTTT.

The rearrangement joins TRBV6-5 to TRBJ2-4, with D hard to call. There are 13 residues in the CDR3. Trimming cost V 6 bases and J 7 bases, with 13 bases left between them. CDR1 MNHEY and CDR2 SVGAGI come from the germline V gene. CDR3: CASRQQQRNIQYF. For the CDR3, the DNA is TGTGCCAGCAGGCAACAGCAAAGGAACATTCAGTACTTC.

The J gene is TRBJ2-7, the V gene TRBV18; TRBD2 might be the D (7 bases). V was trimmed by 4 bases and J by 6 bases, leaving 19 bases between them. The CDR3 is 15 residues long. CDR1 and CDR2 from the germline V gene are KGHSH and LQKENI. CDR3 protein: CASSLGWEGVSEQYF. The CDR3 region has the DNA TGTGCCAGCTCACTGGGCTGGGAGGGGGTGAGCGAGCAGTACTTC. The full variable domain, completed using reference TRBV18 and TRBJ2-7, is NAGVMQNPRHLVRRRGQEARLRCSPMKGHSHVYWYRQLPEEGLKFMVYLQKENIIDESGMPKERFSAEFPKEGPSILRIQQVVRGDSAAYFCASSLGWEGVSEQYFGPGTRLTVT.

The chain couples TRBV7-9 to TRBJ2-5; a weak D match, TRBD1 (8 bases). CDR1 is SEHNR, CDR2 FQNEAQ, per germline (reference sequence). CDR3 size: 16 residues. The V gene lost 5 bases and the J gene lost 4 bases, with 20 bases spanning the gap. The CDR3, as DNA: TGTGCCAGCAGCCAAGGACAGGGAGGGAGGGTAGAGACCCAGTACTTC. Translated, it gives CASSQGQGGRVETQYF.

The genes are TRBV6-4 and TRBJ2-2; D unresolved. Germline V gene sequence: CDR1 MRHNA, CDR2 SNTAGT. The CDR3 consists of 15 residues. The V gene lost 5 bases and the J gene lost 2 bases, with 12 bases spanning the gap. The DNA of the CDR3 is TGTGCCAGCAGTCCGACAAATGCAAACACCGGGGAGCTGTTTTTT. It translates to CASSPTNANTGELFF.

The rearrangement joins TRBV7-9 to TRBJ2-5; TRBD1 aligns across 8 bases. This CDR3 has 14 residues. Per germline, CDR1 SEHNR and CDR2 FQNEAQ (reference sequence). The V segment lost 5 bases and the J segment 5 bases; nucleotides outside the gene matches: 7. CDR3 loop: CASSLSGGRETQYF. DNA for the CDR3: TGTGCCAGCAGCCTGTCAGGGGGCAGGGAGACCCAGTACTTC.

The V call is TRBV7-2, the J call TRBJ1-1; tentative D call: TRBD1 (5 bases). Germline CDR1 reads SGHTA; CDR2 reads FQGNSA. The CDR3 contains 16 residues. V gave up 0 bases and J gave up 0 bases, with 11 bases separating them. The DNA for the CDR3 is TGTGCCAGCAGCTTAGCGGGGGGAACCCTGAACACTGAAGCTTTCTTT. This gives the protein CASSLAGGTLNTEAFF.

The V and J genes are TRBV5-4 and TRBJ2-3, with D possibly matching TRBD2 (6 bases). The CDR3 consists of 14 residues. Trimming stripped 2 bases from V and 4 bases from J, with 11 bases between. Germline V gene data show CDR1 as SGHNT and CDR2 as YYREEE (reference sequence). CDR3 loop: CASSFKTSADTQYF. DNA for the CDR3: TGTGCCAGCAGCTTCAAGACTAGTGCAGATACGCAGTATTTT.

The V and J genes are TRBV7-8 and TRBJ2-3, with 12 bases matching TRBD2. The trim removed 5 bases at V and 1 base at J, leaving 4 bases unmatched. Germline lookup yields CDR1 SGHVS and CDR2 FQNEAQ. CDR3 size: 16 residues. This CDR3 is CASSRLAGERTDTQYF. CDR3 DNA: TGTGCCAGCAGCCGACTAGCGGGGGAGCGCACAGATACGCAGTATTTT.